These 27 T cell receptor beta chains were sequenced from one sample in a study of blood T cells in healthy people across ages. With a J-beta primer mix and a sample-barcoded 5' primer, a second PCR ran about 7 to 12 cycles. TCRdb called the 5' RACE reads again in MiXCR, with one record for every CDR3 protein. The sample lists 1.5 million to 2 million distinct CDR3 sequences; about 28% were seen once. The sample comprised blood. The receptors shown here come from a woman aged 25 to 39 in good health.

This clonotype was observed a handful of times. This chain joins TRBV29-1 and TRBJ2-1; possibly TRBD1 for D (6 bases). CDR3 length: 16 residues. Germline CDR1 and CDR2: SQVTM and ANQGSEA. V lost 7 bases and J lost 0, with 19 bases in between. The CDR3 loop reads CSARRGSGSSYNEQFF. The CDR3 DNA sequence: TGCAGCGCCAGAAGGGGGTCGGGGAGCTCCTACAATGAGCAGTTCTTC.

Points on this clonotype: This may stem from a read error, because a much larger clone lies one nucleotide away. V and J are TRBV5-1 and TRBJ2-6; D perhaps matches TRBD1 (5 bases). Germline loops: CDR1 SGHRS, CDR2 YFSETQ. The CDR3 runs to 16 residues. In DNA, the CDR3 is TGCGCCAGCAGCGGAACAGGATTCTCTGGGGCCAACGTCCGGACTTTC. This sequence encodes CASSGTGFSGANVRTF.

The chain uses TRBV10-3 and TRBJ2-1; D unresolved. Germline CDR1 reads ENHRY; CDR2 reads SYGVKD. The CDR3 sequence is 16 residues long. Trimming pared 2 bases from V and 5 bases from J, leaving 16 bases between. The chain's CDR3 is CAISEGPGLSHNEQFF. The CDR3 DNA reads TGTGCCATCAGTGAGGGCCCCGGATTGAGCCACAATGAGCAGTTCTTC.

There are many counts of this clonotype. J is TRBJ2-7 and V is TRBV29-1; 9 nucleotides line up with TRBD1. The V gene's germline CDR1 is SQVTM and CDR2 ANQGSEA. After removal of 3 bases from V and 6 bases from J, the junction contained 9 bases not matched to a gene. This CDR3 region has 14 residues. CDR3 in DNA: TGCAGCGTTGATTTGGACAGGGGAGGAGGCGAGCAGTACTTC. This sequence encodes CSVDLDRGGGEQYF.

V usage is TRBV20-1 and J usage is TRBJ2-7; D remains ambiguous. Germline V gene lookup returns CDR1 DFQATT and CDR2 SNEGSKA (reference sequence). The CDR3 runs 13 residues. Trimming removed 3 bases at V and 0 bases at J, with 9 bases between. For the CDR3, the DNA is TGCAGTGCTAGTAGCCCGGTCTCCTACGAGCAGTACTTC. It codes for CSASSPVSYEQYF.

This clonotype was observed a handful of times. The chain combines TRBV12-3 or TRBV12-4 with TRBJ2-7; D call uncertain. The CDR3 is 14 residues long. The germline V and J ends were trimmed by 1 base and 3 bases, with 10 bases remaining between them. The CDR3 nucleotides are TGTGCCAGCAGTTTAGGGTACGGAAGCTACGAGCAGTACTTC. Residues: CASSLGYGSYEQYF.

The CDR3 nucleotides are TGCGCCAGCAGCCGTGACGGGGTTGGGGAGCAGTTCTTC. Its translation: CASSRDGVGEQFF. This chain connects TRBV5-1 to TRBJ2-1, with a possible D match to TRBD2 (5 bases). In germline, CDR1 is SGHRS, CDR2 YFSETQ. There are 13 residues in the CDR3. Trimming took off 4 bases at V and 10 bases at J, with 15 bases between the two ends.

This clonotype was seen a few times. The CDR3 protein is CSAGQAGGREKLFF. The CDR3 nucleotides read TGCAGTGCGGGGCAGGCGGGGGGAAGAGAAAAACTGTTTTTT. The chain links TRBV20-1 to TRBJ1-4; a possible D gene is TRBD1 (5 bases). Germline values: CDR1 DFQATT, CDR2 SNEGSKA (reference sequence). This CDR3 has 14 residues. Trimming removed 6 bases at V and 8 bases at J, with 19 bases between.

This clonotype has only a few counts. V is TRBV19 and J is TRBJ2-4, with 11 nucleotides matching TRBD2. The CDR3 length is 17 residues. Per germline, CDR1 LNHDA and CDR2 SQIVND (reference sequence). V shed 9 bases, J shed 1 base, and the junction held 11 bases outside the gene matches. This chain's CDR3 is CARGGLAALGAKNIQYF. DNA for the CDR3: TGTGCCAGAGGGGGACTAGCGGCCCTGGGGGCCAAAAACATTCAGTACTTC.

This clonotype has more than one count but fewer than ten. V usage is TRBV29-1 and J usage is TRBJ2-3; either TRBD1 or TRBD2 may supply D (5 bases each). The CDR3 consists of 11 residues. The V and J ends lost 7 bases and 2 bases respectively, with 7 bases between them. CDR1 and CDR2 (germline): SQVTM, ANQGSEA. The DNA for the CDR3 is TGCAGCGGAGGGGTCACAGATACGCAGTATTTT. Translating gives CSGGVTDTQYF.

This clonotype was seen a handful of times. The V and J genes are TRBV9 and TRBJ2-2; 8 positions match TRBD2. Trimming cost V 0 bases and J 5 bases; bases outside gene matches: 12. In germline, CDR1 is SGDLS, CDR2 YYNGEE. This CDR3 contains 18 residues. Written as DNA, the CDR3 is TGTGCCAGCAGCGTAGGGACAGCGGGAGCTTTTAGGACCGGGGAGCTGTTTTTT. Translation gives CASSVGTAGAFRTGELFF.

This clonotype was observed many times. Mismatch with germline at one junction end may stem from a read error. The chain employs TRBV12-3 or TRBV12-4 and TRBJ2-1; 8 nucleotides agree with TRBD2. CDR3 length: 13 amino acids. CDR3 region: CASNGLAYSEQFF. The CDR3 coding sequence is TGTGCCAGCAACGGACTAGCCTACAGTGAGCAGTTCTTC.

Details on this clonotype: Mismatch with germline at one junction end may stem from a read error. The chain combines TRBV28 with TRBJ1-2; D is ambiguous. Germline V gene data show CDR1 as MDHEN and CDR2 as SYDVKM. CDR3 length: 17 amino acids. CDR3 bases: TGTGCCAGCAGTAAGGCGACCATGACTGTCGGCAACTATGACTACACCTTC. Its translation: CASSKATMTVGNYDYTF.

This clonotype was seen a few times. This may be a read error, as it is one base from a much larger clone. The V gene is TRBV10-3, the J gene TRBJ2-7; TRBD1 matches at 7 bases. There are 11 residues in the CDR3. Germline CDR1 and CDR2: ENHRY and SYGVKD. The CDR3 here is CAVRGTYEQYF. In DNA form, the CDR3 reads TGTGCCGTCAGGGGGACCTACGAGCAGTACTTC.

This clonotype was detected only a few times. The chain recombines TRBV4-1 with TRBJ1-1, with D hard to call. V was clipped by 3 bases and J by 4 bases, with 24 bases between them. From germline, CDR1 is MGHRA and CDR2 YSYEKL. This CDR3 region has 18 residues. The DNA of the CDR3 is TGCGCCAGCAGCCATTCATCTTCCACCCCAACACGCAGCACTGAAGCTTTCTTT. Translated, it gives CASSHSSSTPTRSTEAFF.

The J gene is TRBJ1-5, the V gene TRBV12-3 or TRBV12-4; TRBD1 matches 8 bases. J lost 5 bases, V lost 6 bases, and 9 bases had no gene match. The CDR3 has 15 amino acids. The CDR3 sequence: CASRKDRGNYQPQHF. The CDR3 DNA follows: TGTGCCAGCAGGAAAGACAGGGGAAATTATCAGCCCCAGCATTTT.

This rearrangement joins TRBV7-9 to TRBJ1-2; 7 bases fit TRBD1. From germline, CDR1 is SEHNR and CDR2 FQNEAQ (reference sequence). This CDR3 comprises 14 residues. V was clipped by 5 bases and J by 3 bases; unmatched bases: 6. CDR3 sequence (DNA): TGTGCCAGCAGCCGACAGGGTATCGACTATGGCTACACCTTC. Its translation is CASSRQGIDYGYTF.

About this clonotype itself: The CDR3 end shows no conserved phenylalanine or tryptophan, and so a read error is likely. This chain uses TRBV10-3 with TRBJ2-3; D is uncertain. Germline V gives CDR1 ENHRY, CDR2 SYGVKD. This CDR3 region has 13 residues. Trimming left V 3 bases short and J 9 bases short, with 13 bases between. CDR3 amino acids: CAISDSADQTQYV. The DNA for the CDR3 is TGTGCCATCAGTGATTCCGCGGATCAGACGCAGTATGTT.

This clonotype was seen at least ten times. The chain is built from TRBV20-1 and TRBJ2-1; 10 bases agree with TRBD2. The CDR3 has 17 residues. V lost 0 bases, J lost 3 bases, and 8 bases stayed unmatched. Germline V gene lookup returns CDR1 DFQATT and CDR2 SNEGSKA (reference sequence). CDR3 protein: CSARDEPSGSNYNEQFF. For the CDR3, the DNA is TGCAGTGCTAGAGATGAGCCTAGCGGGAGTAACTACAATGAGCAGTTCTTC.

Only a few counts were recorded for this clonotype. J is TRBJ2-5 and V is TRBV15; 8 bases align to TRBD2. This CDR3 has 15 amino acids. Germline loops: CDR1 LNHNV, CDR2 YYDKDF (reference sequence). V lost 8 bases to trimming and J lost 2 bases; unmatched junction nucleotides: 10. CDR3 sequence: CATLTSGSGQETQYF. CDR3 nucleotide sequence: TGTGCCACCCTTACAAGCGGGAGCGGGCAAGAGACCCAGTACTTC.

DNA of the CDR3: TGTGCCAGCAGCTTTAGGACAGGGGGTATGGCCAACGTCCTGACTTTC. Translation gives CASSFRTGGMANVLTF. This sequence joins TRBV5-8 and TRBJ2-6; 10 positions agree with TRBD1. Trimming removed 2 bases from V and 6 bases from J; junction bases left unmatched: 5. This CDR3 is built from 16 residues. In germline, CDR1 is SGHTS, CDR2 YDEGEE.

The chain is built from TRBV5-5 and TRBJ2-1; 8 nucleotides match TRBD1. Germline CDR1 SGHKS, CDR2 YYEKEE (reference sequence). The V gene end was trimmed by 6 bases and the J gene end by 8 bases; junction bases not matched to a gene: 7. The CDR3 has 13 amino acids. This CDR3 is CASMTGDVDEQFF. The CDR3 coding sequence is TGTGCCAGCATGACAGGGGATGTCGATGAGCAGTTCTTC.

The V and J genes are TRBV28 and TRBJ2-5; either TRBD1 or TRBD2 may supply D (8 bases each). This CDR3 has 14 amino acids. With 5 bases removed from V and 9 bases from J, the gap between germline ends came to 19 bases. Germline CDR1 is MDHEN and CDR2 is SYDVKM. The chain's CDR3 is CASSAGGGGKAQYF. The CDR3 bases are TGTGCCAGCAGTGCAGGGGGCGGGGGGAAAGCCCAGTACTTC.

The V call is TRBV20-1, the J call TRBJ1-2; 10 nucleotides align to TRBD1. Germline CDR1 reads DFQATT; CDR2 reads SNEGSKA (reference sequence). This CDR3 region has 14 residues. Trimming removed 1 base from V and 7 bases from J; junction bases left unmatched: 6. The CDR3 sequence: CSARVDRGFSGYTF. The CDR3 region has the DNA TGCAGTGCTAGAGTGGACAGGGGGTTTTCTGGCTACACCTTC.

CDR3 loop: CSARRLGSQPQHF. The DNA for the CDR3 is TGCAGTGCTCGCAGGTTAGGGAGTCAGCCCCAGCATTTT. This rearrangement joins TRBV20-1 to TRBJ1-5; unclear D gene. CDR3 length: 13 residues. CDR1 is DFQATT and CDR2 is SNEGSKA in the germline V gene (reference sequence). Between the trimmed V and J ends, which lost 5 bases and 6 bases, there was a span of 14 bases.

On this clonotype itself: This may stem from a read error, because a much larger clone lies one nucleotide away. The gene calls are TRBV12-3 or TRBV12-4 and TRBJ2-7; D is undetermined. The length of the CDR3 is 14 residues. CDR3 region: CARSYPSHSYEQYF. The CDR3 region has the DNA TGTGCCCGCAGTTACCCCTCCCATTCCTACGAGCAGTACTTC.

The rearrangement uses TRBV3-1 and TRBJ2-5, with a tentative D call TRBD2 (6 bases). From germline, CDR1 is LGHDT and CDR2 YNNKEL (reference sequence). V was clipped by 4 bases and J by 3 bases, with 15 bases between them. The length of the CDR3 is 15 residues. The CDR3 spells CASSRGDLGEETQYF. The CDR3 DNA reads TGTGCCAGCAGCCGGGGGGATCTTGGGGAAGAGACCCAGTACTTC.